A single sample gave rise to the 5 T cell receptor beta chains below, sequenced in a study of blood T cell repertoires in COVID-19. The table came from immunoSEQ multiplex PCR; TCRdb's copy has only in-frame clones and leaves some out. The table includes about 200,000 clones, 80% to 90% detected once. The sample taken for sequencing was peripheral blood. These receptors were collected from a woman of 80 years or more with acute or convalescent COVID-19.

The V gene is TRBV11-3, the J gene TRBJ2-1, with a tentative D call TRBD2 (6 bases). This CDR3 comprises 12 residues. CDR1 and CDR2 from the germline V gene are SGHNT and YENEEA. V lost 5 bases and J 6 bases, leaving 8 bases between the germline ends. In DNA form, the CDR3 reads TGTGCCAGCAGCCGGGAGACCAATGAGCAGTTCTTC. Translated, it gives CASSRETNEQFF.

This chain connects TRBV28 to TRBJ1-1, with 11 bases lining up with TRBD1. The CDR3 runs 12 residues. V lost 10 bases, J lost 9 bases, and 7 bases stayed unmatched. Germline V lookup: CDR1 MDHEN, CDR2 SYDVKM. The CDR3 DNA follows: TGTGCCACCTGGGACAGGGGGAAGAAAGCTTTCTTT. Translation: CATWDRGKKAFF.

This clone was counted once. A junction end diverges from the germline sequence, so it may reflect a read error. The sample has other DNA sequences that encode this CDR3 too. V usage is TRBV7-2 and J usage is TRBJ2-3; 11 bases fit TRBD2. This CDR3 region has 15 residues. Germline CDR1 SGHTA, CDR2 FQGNSA. Written as DNA, the CDR3 is TGTGCCAGCAGCCTAGCGGGAGGCCCCACAGATACGCAGTATTTT. Translated: CASSLAGGPTDTQYF. Using reference TRBV7-2 and TRBJ2-3 for the parts outside the CDR3, the full variable domain is GAGVSQSPSNKVTEKGKDVELRCDPISGHTALYWYRQSLGQGLEFLIYFQGNSAPDKSGLPSDRFSAERTGGSVSTLTIQRTQQEDSAVYLCASSLAGGPTDTQYFGPGTRLTVL.

This chain joins TRBV18 and TRBJ2-3; the D gene is possibly TRBD1 (5 bases). Germline assignment: CDR1 KGHSH and CDR2 LQKENI. V was trimmed by 3 bases and J by 3 bases, leaving 16 bases between them. The CDR3 runs to 16 residues. The CDR3 here is CASSPSTQGVTDTQYF. The CDR3 coding sequence is TGTGCCAGCTCACCCTCTACCCAGGGCGTAACAGATACGCAGTATTTT.

The count of this clone is one. The rearrangement uses TRBV5-1 and TRBJ1-2; D unclear. Germline V CDR1 and CDR2: SGHRS, YFSETQ. This CDR3 comprises 15 residues. The V gene lost 1 base and the J gene lost 3 bases, with 13 bases spanning the gap. CDR3 in DNA: TGCGCCAGCAGCTTGAGACCAGGCAGCCACTATGGCTACACCTTC. This gives the protein CASSLRPGSHYGYTF.